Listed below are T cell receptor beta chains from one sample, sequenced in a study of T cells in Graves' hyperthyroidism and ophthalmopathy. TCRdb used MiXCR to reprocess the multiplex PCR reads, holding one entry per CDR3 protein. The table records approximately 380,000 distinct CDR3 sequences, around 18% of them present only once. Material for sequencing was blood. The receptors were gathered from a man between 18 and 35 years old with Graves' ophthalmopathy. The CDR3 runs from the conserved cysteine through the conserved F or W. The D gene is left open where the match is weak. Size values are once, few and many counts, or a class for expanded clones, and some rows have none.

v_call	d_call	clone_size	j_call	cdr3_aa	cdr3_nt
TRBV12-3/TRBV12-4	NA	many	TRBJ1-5	CASSSTGEPQHF	TGTGCCAGCAGTTCAACAGGCGAGCCCCAGCATTTT
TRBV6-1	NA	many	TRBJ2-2	CASSLMTPNTGELFF	TGTGCCAGCAGTCTAATGACACCGAACACCGGGGAGCTGTTTTTT
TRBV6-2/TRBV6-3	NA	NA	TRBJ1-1	CASSYEREAFF	TGTGCCAGCAGTTACGAAAGGGAAGCTTTCTTT
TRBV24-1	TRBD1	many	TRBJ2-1	CATSDRTGRIYEQFF	TGTGCCACCAGTGATCGGACAGGAAGAATCTATGAGCAGTTCTTC
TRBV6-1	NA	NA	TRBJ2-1	CASSGGFLAEQFF	TGTGCCAGCAGTGGAGGATTCTTAGCGGAGCAGTTCTTC
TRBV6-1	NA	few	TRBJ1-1	CASSYPLTENTEAFF	TGTGCCAGCAGCTACCCTTTGACAGAGAACACTGAAGCTTTCTTT
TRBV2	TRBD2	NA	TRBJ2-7	CASSSPMRGTSYDEQYF	TGTGCCAGCAGTTCCCCCATGCGGGGGACCTCCTACGATGAGCAGTACTTC
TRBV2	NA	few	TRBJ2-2	CASRTGWSGELFF	TGTGCCAGCCGGACGGGCTGGAGCGGGGAGCTGTTTTTT
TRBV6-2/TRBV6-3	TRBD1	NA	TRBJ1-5	CASSVDPGGTGGVQPQHF	TGTGCCAGCAGTGTCGACCCTGGGGGGACAGGGGGTGTTCAGCCCCAGCATTTT
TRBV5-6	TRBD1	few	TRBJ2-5	CASSFPGQGRETQYF	TGTGCCAGCAGCTTTCCGGGACAGGGGAGGGAGACCCAGTACTTC
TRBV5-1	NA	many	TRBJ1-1	CASSAGGPTEAFF	TGCGCCAGCAGCGCGGGAGGGCCCACTGAAGCTTTCTTT
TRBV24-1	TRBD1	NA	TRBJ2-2	CATSAGQLVTGELFF	TGTGCCACCAGTGCGGGACAGCTCGTAACCGGGGAGCTGTTTTTT
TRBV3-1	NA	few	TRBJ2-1	CASSLTAGQRYNEQFF	TGTGCCAGCAGCCTCACGGCGGGACAGAGATACAATGAGCAGTTCTTC
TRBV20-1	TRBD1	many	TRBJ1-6	CSARVDRALPNSPLHF	TGCAGTGCTAGAGTGGACAGGGCCCTACCAAATTCACCCCTCCACTTT
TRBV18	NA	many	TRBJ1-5	CASSPDSDHQPQHF	TGTGCCAGCTCCCCGGACAGCGATCATCAGCCCCAGCATTTT
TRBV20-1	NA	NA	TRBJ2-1	CSARVEGSHSYNEQFF	TGCAGTGCTAGAGTGGAGGGATCCCACTCCTACAATGAGCAGTTCTTC
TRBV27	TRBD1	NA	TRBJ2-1	CASSLRFRDRGLLFIPNEQFF	TGTGCCAGCAGTTTAAGGTTCCGGGACAGGGGGCTATTATTTATTCCCAATGAGCAGTTCTTC
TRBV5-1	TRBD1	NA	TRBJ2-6	CASSLLGQGSSGANVLTF	TGTGCCAGCAGCTTGTTAGGACAGGGAAGCTCTGGGGCCAACGTCCTGACTTTC
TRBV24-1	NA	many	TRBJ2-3	CATSERTDTQYF	TGTGCCACCAGTGAACGCACAGATACGCAGTATTTT
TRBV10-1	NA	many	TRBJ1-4	CASSRDINEKLFF	TGCGCCAGCAGCCGGGACATCAATGAAAAACTGTTTTTT
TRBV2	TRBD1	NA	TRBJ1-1	CASSDRETEAFF	TGTGCCAGCAGCGACAGGGAGACTGAAGCTTTCTTT
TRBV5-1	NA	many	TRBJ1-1	CASSLSGQLNTEAFF	TGCGCCAGCAGCTTGAGCGGACAACTGAACACTGAAGCTTTCTTT
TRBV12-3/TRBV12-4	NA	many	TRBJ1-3	CASSLPGDTIYF	TGTGCCAGCAGTTTGCCCGGGGACACCATATATTTT
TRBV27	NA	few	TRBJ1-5	CASSLRGASNQPQHF	TGTGCCAGCAGTTTGAGGGGAGCGAGCAATCAGCCCCAGCATTTT
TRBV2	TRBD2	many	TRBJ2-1	CASSELAGVNEQFF	TGTGCCAGCAGTGAGTTAGCGGGGGTTAATGAGCAGTTCTTC
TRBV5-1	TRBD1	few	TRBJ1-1	CASSEGQGGIWAFF	TGCGCCAGCAGCGAAGGACAGGGTGGTATTTGGGCTTTCTTT
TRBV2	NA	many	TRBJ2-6	CASSGRQANSGANVLTF	TGTGCCAGCAGTGGAAGACAGGCTAACTCTGGGGCCAACGTCCTGACTTTC
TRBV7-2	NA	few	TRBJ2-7	CASSLAGDLSSYEQYF	TGTGCCAGCAGCTTAGCGGGTGATTTGAGCTCCTACGAGCAGTACTTC
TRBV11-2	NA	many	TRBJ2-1	CASSFPASNNEQFF	TGTGCCAGCAGCTTCCCAGCGAGCAACAATGAGCAGTTCTTC
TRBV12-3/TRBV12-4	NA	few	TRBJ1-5	CASSLKDLGNQPQHF	TGTGCCAGCAGTTTAAAGGACTTAGGTAATCAGCCCCAGCATTTT
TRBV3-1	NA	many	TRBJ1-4	CASSRGGANEKLFF	TGTGCCAGCAGCCGAGGGGGGGCCAATGAAAAACTGTTTTTT
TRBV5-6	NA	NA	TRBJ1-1	CASSLAGLEAFF	TGTGCCAGCAGCTTGGCCGGGTTGGAAGCTTTCTTT
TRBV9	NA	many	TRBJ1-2	CASSQRHGSNGYTF	TGTGCCAGCAGCCAGCGGCACGGATCGAATGGCTACACCTTC
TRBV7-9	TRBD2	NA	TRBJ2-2	CASSRDSSGVGELFF	TGTGCCAGCAGTCGGGACTCTAGCGGGGTCGGGGAGCTGTTTTTT
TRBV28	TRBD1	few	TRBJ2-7	CASSRPGTGYGYEQYF	TGTGCCAGCAGTCGCCCCGGGACAGGGTATGGCTACGAGCAGTACTTC
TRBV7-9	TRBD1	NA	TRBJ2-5	CASSQGAQETQYF	TGCGCCAGCAGCCAGGGGGCCCAAGAGACCCAGTACTTC
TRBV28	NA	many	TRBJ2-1	CASKNGEPYNEQFF	TGTGCCAGTAAAAATGGGGAGCCCTACAATGAGCAGTTCTTC
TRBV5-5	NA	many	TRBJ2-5	CASTTDGNQETQYF	TGTGCCAGCACCACGGACGGGAACCAAGAGACCCAGTACTTC
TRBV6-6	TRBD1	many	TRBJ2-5	CASTYSGQQETQYF	TGTGCCAGCACTTACTCGGGACAGCAAGAGACCCAGTACTTC
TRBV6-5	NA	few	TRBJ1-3	CASSYAPQDSGNTIYF	TGTGCCAGCAGTTACGCCCCACAGGATTCTGGAAACACCATATATTTT
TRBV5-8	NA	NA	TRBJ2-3	CASSFGQETDTQYF	TGTGCCAGCAGCTTCGGACAAGAAACAGATACGCAGTATTTT
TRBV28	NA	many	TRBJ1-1	CASSLRSVNTEAFF	TGTGCCAGCAGTTTGAGATCTGTGAACACTGAAGCTTTCTTT
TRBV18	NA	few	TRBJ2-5	CASSRNEGSETQYF	TGTGCCAGCTCGAGGAACGAAGGGTCAGAGACCCAGTACTTC
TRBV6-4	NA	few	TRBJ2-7	CANDTGRAPYEQYF	TGTGCCAACGACACGGGCAGAGCTCCCTACGAGCAGTACTTC
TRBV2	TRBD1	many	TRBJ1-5	CASSYRDSYQPQHF	TGTGCCAGCAGTTACCGGGACAGTTATCAGCCCCAGCATTTT
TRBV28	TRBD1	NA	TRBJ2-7	CASSGLGTGSYEQYF	TGTGCCAGCAGTGGGTTAGGGACAGGGTCCTACGAGCAGTACTTC
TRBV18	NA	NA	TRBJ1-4	CASSPNSPAQNEKLFF	TGTGCCAGCTCACCAAACTCGCCAGCACAAAATGAAAAACTGTTTTTT